This is a list of T cell receptor beta chains from one sample in a study of blood T cell repertoires in COVID-19. Only in-frame clones appear in the TCRdb table, and some are missing; sequencing was by immunoSEQ multiplex PCR. The sample holds approximately 170,000 clones, about nine tenths seen once. Material: peripheral blood. These receptors all come from a woman aged 55-75 years with COVID-19, enrolled during active disease. Each CDR3 is given with its conserved first and last residue. A D gene is named only where the DNA matches it firmly. Size is omitted from some rows. Given values are once, few, many or a class for expanded clones.

clone_size j_call d_call v_call cdr3_aa cdr3_nt
- TRBJ1-6 - TRBV13 CASSLVRQGPNSPLHF TGTGCCAGCAGCTTAGTAAGGCAGGGGCCAAACTCACCCCTCCACTTT
- TRBJ2-1 TRBD2 TRBV4-3 CASSLGLAGGGLYNEQFF TGCGCCAGCAGCCTCGGACTAGCGGGAGGAGGCCTCTACAATGAGCAGTTCTTC
few TRBJ1-2 TRBD1 TRBV7-2 CASSTQGAYYGYTF TGTGCCAGCAGCACCCAGGGGGCGTACTATGGCTACACCTTC
- TRBJ2-7 TRBD2 TRBV19 CASSMGSGKLYEQYF TGTGCCAGTAGTATGGGTAGCGGGAAACTCTACGAGCAGTACTTC
- TRBJ1-3 - TRBV7-8 CASSKTGPSADTIYF TGTGCCAGCAGCAAAACCGGCCCCTCAGCGGACACCATATATTTT
- TRBJ1-6 - TRBV7-3 CASSFRTVNSPLHF TGTGCCAGCAGCTTCAGGACAGTTAATTCACCCCTCCACTTT
- TRBJ2-5 TRBD2 TRBV7-9 CASSLARTSGRETQYF TGTGCCAGCAGCTTAGCTAGGACTAGCGGGAGAGAGACCCAGTACTTC
- TRBJ2-3 - TRBV28 CASSTTRQARSTDTQYF TGTGCCAGCAGTACCACGAGACAGGCCCGGAGCACAGATACGCAGTATTTT
- TRBJ1-2 - TRBV19 CASSPVADDYGYTF TGTGCCAGTAGCCCCGTAGCGGACGACTATGGCTACACCTTC
- TRBJ2-5 - TRBV6-5 CASRLRVGKTQYF TGTGCCAGCAGGCTCAGGGTAGGAAAGACCCAGTACTTC
- TRBJ1-5 TRBD1 TRBV24-1 CATSDAGGGNQPQHF TGTGCCACCAGTGATGCAGGGGGTGGCAATCAGCCCCAGCATTTT
- TRBJ2-7 - TRBV5-6 CASSRTGIPYEQYF TGTGCCAGCAGTCGGACCGGGATCCCCTACGAGCAGTACTTC
- TRBJ2-7 - TRBV5-1 CASSLQAQLYEQYF TGCGCCAGCAGCTTACAGGCCCAACTCTACGAGCAGTACTTC
few TRBJ1-1 - TRBV19 CASRPLREPNTEAFF TGTGCCAGTAGACCCCTTCGGGAGCCGAACACTGAAGCTTTCTTT
once TRBJ1-6 TRBD1 TRBV7-2 CASSSYSTGFRPLHF TGTGCCAGCAGTTCCTATTCGACAGGGTTTAGACCCCTCCACTTT
- TRBJ2-3 TRBD2 TRBV4-3 CASSQIAGVVDTQYF TGCGCCAGCAGCCAAATAGCGGGAGTGGTGGATACGCAGTATTTT
- TRBJ2-1 - TRBV10-3 CAIWPGMNEQFF TGTGCCATCTGGCCGGGAATGAATGAGCAGTTCTTC
- TRBJ2-1 - TRBV9 CASLPAVRSNEQFF TGTGCCAGCCTCCCTGCGGTGAGATCCAATGAGCAGTTCTTC
- TRBJ2-3 - TRBV14 CASSPGVTSTDTQYF TGTGCCAGCAGCCCCGGGGTTACCAGCACAGATACGCAGTATTTT
- TRBJ2-3 TRBD1 TRBV6-5 CASSLDRATDTQYF TGTGCCAGCAGTCTCGACAGGGCCACAGATACGCAGTATTTT
- TRBJ1-2 - TRBV4-1 CASSQESIPGTF TGCGCCAGCAGCCAAGAAAGCATTCCAGGCACCTTC
- TRBJ1-2 - TRBV7-9 CASSHGEDYGYTF TGTGCCAGCAGCCACGGGGAGGACTATGGCTACACCTTC
few TRBJ1-1 TRBD1 TRBV19 CASSIGQGLLNTEAFF TGTGCCAGTAGTATAGGACAGGGATTATTGAACACTGAAGCTTTCTTT
- TRBJ2-1 - TRBV4-1 CASSQVVSAAGIYNEQFF TGCGCCAGCAGCCAAGTCGTATCTGCAGCCGGGATCTACAATGAGCAGTTCTTC
- TRBJ2-7 - TRBV3-1/TRBV3-2 CASSQDRATSYEQYF TGTGCCAGCAGCCAAGACAGGGCGACGTCGTACGAGCAGTACTTC
- TRBJ2-1 TRBD1 TRBV11-2 CASKFGQGVYNEQFF TGTGCCAGCAAGTTTGGACAGGGAGTCTACAATGAGCAGTTCTTC
- TRBJ2-4 TRBD2 TRBV27 CASSPIGLAGTVGAKNIQYF TGTGCCAGCAGTCCCATTGGACTAGCGGGAACCGTCGGAGCCAAAAACATTCAGTACTTC
- TRBJ1-6 - TRBV5-1 CASSQTTGFNSPLHF TGCGCCAGCAGCCAGACAACAGGGTTTAATTCACCCCTCCACTTT
- TRBJ2-2 TRBD1 TRBV24-1 CATSRDRSNTGELFF TGTGCCACCAGTCGGGACAGATCGAACACCGGGGAGCTGTTTTTT
once TRBJ1-2 - TRBV7-2 CASSPEPNYGYTF TGTGCCAGCAGCCCTGAGCCGAACTATGGCTACACCTTC
- TRBJ1-1 - TRBV29-1 CSVDVGGLVATEAFF TGCAGCGTTGACGTCGGGGGGCTCGTTGCCACTGAAGCTTTCTTT
- TRBJ2-7 - TRBV25-1 CASSEGGGSYEQYF TGTGCCAGCAGTGAAGGGGGCGGATCCTACGAGCAGTACTTC
- TRBJ2-3 - TRBV6-4 CASRLGDTQYF TGTGCCAGCAGACTCGGAGATACGCAGTATTTT
- TRBJ2-2 TRBD2 TRBV5-4 CASSLGLAGGSTNTGELFF TGTGCCAGCAGCTTAGGACTAGCGGGAGGGAGCACGAACACCGGGGAGCTGTTTTTT
few TRBJ1-1 - TRBV4-1 CASSRRAPGASNTEAFF TGCGCCAGCAGCCGTCGAGCACCAGGGGCGAGTAACACTGAAGCTTTCTTT
- TRBJ1-2 TRBD1 TRBV6-2/TRBV6-3 CASSSGQAYGYTF TGTGCCAGCAGTTCAGGACAGGCCTATGGCTACACCTTC